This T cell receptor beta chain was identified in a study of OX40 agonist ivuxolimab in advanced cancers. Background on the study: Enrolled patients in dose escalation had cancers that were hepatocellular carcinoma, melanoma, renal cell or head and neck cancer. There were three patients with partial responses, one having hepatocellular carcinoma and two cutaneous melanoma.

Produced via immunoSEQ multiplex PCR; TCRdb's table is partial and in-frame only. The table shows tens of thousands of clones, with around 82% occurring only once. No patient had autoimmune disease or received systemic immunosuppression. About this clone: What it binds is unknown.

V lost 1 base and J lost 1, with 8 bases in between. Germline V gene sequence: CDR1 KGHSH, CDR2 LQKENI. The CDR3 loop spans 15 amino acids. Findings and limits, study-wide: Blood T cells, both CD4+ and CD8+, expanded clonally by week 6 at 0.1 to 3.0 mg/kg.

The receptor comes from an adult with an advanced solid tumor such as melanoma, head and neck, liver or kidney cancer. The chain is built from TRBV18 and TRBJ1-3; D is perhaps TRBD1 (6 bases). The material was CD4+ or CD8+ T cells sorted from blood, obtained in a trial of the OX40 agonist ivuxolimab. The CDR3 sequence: CASSPQQGSGNTIYF. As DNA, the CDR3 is TGTGCCAGCTCACCACAACAGGGTTCTGGAAACACCATATATTTT.